Each of the 20 T cell receptor beta chains below was sequenced from the same sample in a study of T cells after yellow fever vaccination. MiXCR, applied by TCRdb to the 5' RACE reads, yields one record per CDR3 protein. The sample contains about 550,000 distinct CDR3 sequences, 15% to 20% of which appear only once. The sample here was PBMCs, taken 15 days after the yellow fever booster vaccination. The receptors stem from a man younger than 45 who received the YFV17D yellow fever vaccine.

The rearrangement links TRBV7-9 to TRBJ2-3; no clear D gene. Trimming cost V 5 bases and J 2 bases, with 8 bases left between them. The CDR3 consists of 13 residues. CDR1 SEHNR and CDR2 FQNEAQ come from the germline V gene (reference sequence). CDR3 DNA: TGTGCCAGCAGCACGGTTGTCACAGATACGCAGTATTTT. Amino acids: CASSTVVTDTQYF.

This clonotype showed up just a few times. The chain uses TRBV6-1 and TRBJ2-3, with TRBD2 identical over 7 bases. Trimming took 6 bases from V and 6 from J; bases not matched to a gene: 6. Germline V gives CDR1 MNHNS, CDR2 SASEGT. The CDR3 runs 13 residues. CDR3 DNA: TGTGCCAGCAGGCGACTAGCTGGCGATACGCAGTATTTT. Encoded protein: CASRRLAGDTQYF.

This clonotype was detected only a few times. This chain joins TRBV12-3 or TRBV12-4 and TRBJ2-7; D is unclear. Deletions cut 6 bases from V and 0 bases from J, with 12 bases between. CDR3 size: 14 residues. The CDR3 reads CASSRGGVSYEQYF. DNA of the CDR3: TGTGCCAGCAGCCGCGGTGGGGTCTCCTACGAGCAGTACTTC.

This clonotype came up a few times. The chain is built from TRBV12-3 or TRBV12-4 and TRBJ1-5, with 7 bases matching TRBD1. V shed 3 bases and J 6 bases; nucleotides not matched to a gene: 5. This CDR3 is built from 14 residues. The CDR3 protein is CASSFARGLQPQHF. The CDR3 DNA is TGTGCCAGCAGTTTCGCGAGGGGGCTTCAGCCCCAGCATTTT.

This sequence joins TRBV15 and TRBJ2-5, with D unresolved. Germline V gene sequence: CDR1 LNHNV, CDR2 YYDKDF (reference sequence). V lost 3 bases and J lost 2, with 7 bases in between. The CDR3 loop spans 13 amino acids. DNA for the CDR3: TGTGCCACCAGCAGGGACCAGCAAGAGACCCAGTACTTC. It codes for CATSRDQQETQYF.

The table lists this clonotype with a few counts. An end of the junction does not agree with germline; a read error may underlie this. The V gene is TRBV7-7, the J gene TRBJ2-1; tentatively, D is TRBD2 (7 bases). CDR1 is SSHAT and CDR2 is FNYEAQ in the germline V gene (reference sequence). The CDR3 extends over 14 amino acids. Here the CDR3 DNA reads TGTGCTAGCAGCTCCCGAGAGGGGGGGCATGAGCAGTTCTTC. Amino acid sequence: CASSSREGGHEQFF.

In its sample, this clonotype was seen a few times. The chain is built from TRBV20-1 and TRBJ2-1; D might be TRBD2 (5 bases). The V gene's germline CDR1 is DFQATT and CDR2 SNEGSKA (reference sequence). The CDR3 contains 14 residues. The ends were cut back, 0 bases at V and 4 bases at J, with 10 bases in the middle. CDR3 loop: CSARDWTSYNEQFF. In DNA, the CDR3 is TGCAGTGCTAGAGATTGGACTTCATACAATGAGCAGTTCTTC.

J is TRBJ2-7 and V is TRBV5-1; tentatively, D is TRBD1 (6 bases). Trimming left V 5 bases short and J 1 base short, with 13 bases between. There are 14 residues in the CDR3. The germline gives CDR1 SGHRS, CDR2 YFSETQ. The CDR3 DNA sequence: TGCGCCAGCAGGGACAGTCTCGGGTCCTACGAGCAGTACTTC. It is translated as CASRDSLGSYEQYF.

This clonotype was counted a few times. J is TRBJ2-2 and V is TRBV15; possible D gene TRBD2, 5 bases. The CDR3 has 16 residues. Germline lookup yields CDR1 LNHNV and CDR2 YYDKDF (reference sequence). V gave up 6 bases and J gave up 7 bases, with 21 bases separating them. The CDR3 sequence: CATRGFPSRTSGELFF. CDR3 bases: TGTGCCACCAGAGGGTTTCCTAGCCGAACGAGCGGGGAGCTGTTTTTT.

This clonotype was seen many times. The V call is TRBV13, the J call TRBJ1-1; the D is unclear. V gave up 6 bases and J gave up 1 base, with 6 bases separating them. The CDR3 extends over 12 amino acids. The germline V gene has CDR1 PRHDT and CDR2 FYEKMQ (reference sequence). CDR3 loop: CASSWSNTEAFF. In DNA, the CDR3 is TGTGCCAGCAGTTGGTCGAACACTGAAGCTTTCTTT. The full variable domain, completed using reference TRBV13 and TRBJ1-1, is AAGVIQSPRHLIKEKRETATLKCYPIPRHDTVYWYQQGPGQDPQFLISFYEKMQSDKGSIPDRFSAQQFSDYHSELNMSSLELGDSALYFCASSWSNTEAFFGQGTRLTVV.

This clonotype was found a few times. Here the CDR3 reads CASSLGAGGPQYEQYF. In DNA, the CDR3 is TGTGCCAGCAGCTTAGGAGCGGGAGGGCCCCAATACGAGCAGTACTTC. The chain joins TRBV7-9 to TRBJ2-7, with 10 bases fitting TRBD2. CDR3 length: 16 amino acids. The ends lost 1 base at V and 4 bases at J; junction bases unmatched: 7. Germline V lookup: CDR1 SEHNR, CDR2 FQNEAQ (reference sequence).

The CDR3 loop is CAITGTSGSYEQFF. DNA of the CDR3: TGTGCCATCACTGGGACTAGCGGGAGCTATGAGCAGTTCTTC. The V call is TRBV10-3, the J call TRBJ2-1, with 14 bases that match TRBD2. CDR1 is ENHRY, CDR2 SYGVKD, per germline. Trimming took 7 bases from V and 8 from J; bases not matched to a gene: 4. CDR3 length equals 14 residues.

This clonotype showed up just a few times. This chain's CDR3 is CASSYPLAEEGETQYF. The CDR3 DNA reads TGTGCCAGCAGTTATCCTCTAGCGGAGGAGGGGGAGACCCAGTACTTC. The chain employs TRBV6-2 or TRBV6-3 and TRBJ2-5; the match to TRBD2 covers 7 bases. The junction had 12 bases not matched to a gene; V was cut back by 3 bases and J by 5 bases. CDR3 length: 16 residues. The germline V gene encodes CDR1 MNHEY and CDR2 SVGEGT.

This clonotype was detected only once. This chain uses TRBV7-6 with TRBJ2-7, with D possibly being TRBD2 (6 bases). CDR3 length equals 15 residues. The V gene's germline CDR1 is SGHVS and CDR2 FNYEAQ. The V gene lost 5 bases and the J gene lost 1 base, with 15 bases spanning the gap. This chain's CDR3 is CASSARAGTSYEQYF. CDR3 bases: TGTGCCAGCAGCGCGCGAGCCGGGACTTCCTACGAGCAGTACTTC.

This clonotype came up a few times. The gene calls are TRBV5-4 and TRBJ2-4; either TRBD1 or TRBD2 may supply D (5 bases each). This CDR3 has 15 residues. Trimming cost V 4 bases and J 8 bases, with 19 bases left between them. Germline values: CDR1 SGHNT, CDR2 YYREEE (reference sequence). The CDR3 DNA sequence: TGTGCCAGCAGCACCATTTCCGGGACCGGGGACATTCAGTACTTC. Encoded protein: CASSTISGTGDIQYF.

This clonotype was counted only a few times. The chain combines TRBV2 with TRBJ2-7; 7 bases map to TRBD2. The CDR3 contains 15 residues. Germline V gene data show CDR1 as SNHLY and CDR2 as FYNNEI. Trimming took 10 bases from V and 5 from J; bases not matched to a gene: 17. The CDR3 nucleotides read TGTGCCACTCTAGGAAAGCGGGAAAATGATGACGAGCAGTACTTC. This codes for CATLGKRENDDEQYF.

In nucleotides, the CDR3 is TGCAGCGTGATCGATGGGACAGGCTATGGCTACACCTTC. Its protein product is CSVIDGTGYGYTF. The V call is TRBV29-1, the J call TRBJ1-2, with 8 bases that match TRBD1. Trimming removed 6 bases from V and 4 bases from J; junction bases left unmatched: 7. The CDR3 length is 13 residues. The germline V gene has CDR1 SQVTM and CDR2 ANQGSEA.

J is TRBJ2-7 and V is TRBV5-6; 9 nucleotides line up with TRBD1. This CDR3 has 15 amino acids. Germline V CDR1 and CDR2: SGHDT, YYEEEE. V shed 3 bases, J shed 4 bases, and the junction held 8 bases outside the gene matches. Here the CDR3 reads CASSYDRGASYEQYF. CDR3 coding DNA: TGTGCCAGCAGCTACGACAGGGGGGCTTCATACGAGCAGTACTTC.

The rearrangement joins TRBV6-1 to TRBJ2-2; D unresolved. The CDR3 runs to 14 residues. Trimming removed 10 bases from V and 0 bases from J, with 12 bases in between. CDR1 and CDR2 from the germline V gene are MNHNS and SASEGT. The CDR3 region is CAIQRAPNTGELFF. The DNA for the CDR3 is TGTGCCATTCAAAGGGCACCGAACACCGGGGAGCTGTTTTTT.

The chain carries TRBV29-1 and TRBJ2-7; the D gene is possibly TRBD2 (5 bases). The CDR3 covers 12 residues. The germline V and J ends were trimmed by 5 bases and 5 bases, with 13 bases remaining between them. Per the germline V gene, CDR1 is SQVTM and CDR2 is ANQGSEA. CDR3 residues: CSVLRVGNEQYF. CDR3 nucleotide sequence: TGCAGCGTTCTGAGGGTTGGTAACGAGCAGTACTTC.